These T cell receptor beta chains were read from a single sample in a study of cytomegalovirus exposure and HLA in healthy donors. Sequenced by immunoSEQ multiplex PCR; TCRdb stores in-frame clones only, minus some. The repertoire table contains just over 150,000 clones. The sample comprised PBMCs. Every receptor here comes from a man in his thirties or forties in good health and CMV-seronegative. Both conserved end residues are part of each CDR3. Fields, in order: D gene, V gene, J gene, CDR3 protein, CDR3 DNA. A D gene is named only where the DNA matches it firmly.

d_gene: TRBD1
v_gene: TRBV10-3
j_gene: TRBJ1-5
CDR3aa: CAINQGGSNQPQHF
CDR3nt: TGTGCCATCAATCAGGGGGGAAGCAATCAGCCCCAGCATTTT

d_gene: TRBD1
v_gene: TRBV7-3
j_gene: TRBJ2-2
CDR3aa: CASSQQGASTGELFF
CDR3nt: TGTGCCAGCAGCCAGCAGGGGGCGAGCACCGGGGAGCTGTTTTTT

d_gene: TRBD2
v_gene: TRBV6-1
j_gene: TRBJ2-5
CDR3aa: CASSEFVSGSTGETQYF
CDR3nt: TGTGCCAGCAGTGAATTCGTGAGCGGGAGTACGGGAGAGACCCAGTACTTC

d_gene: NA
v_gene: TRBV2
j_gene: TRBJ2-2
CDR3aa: CASMGPANTGELFF
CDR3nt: TGTGCCAGCATGGGGCCTGCGAACACCGGGGAGCTGTTTTTT

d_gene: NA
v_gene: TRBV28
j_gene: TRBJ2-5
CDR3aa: CASSFPHRAQETQYF
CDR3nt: TGTGCCAGCAGCTTCCCCCACAGGGCGCAAGAGACCCAGTACTTC

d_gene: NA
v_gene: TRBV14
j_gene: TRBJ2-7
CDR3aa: CASSQDRTPSGEQYF
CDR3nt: TGTGCCAGCAGCCAAGATCGGACGCCCTCGGGAGAGCAGTACTTC

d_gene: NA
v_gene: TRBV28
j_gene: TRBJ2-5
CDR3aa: CASSAEVWRDLQYF
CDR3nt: TGTGCCAGCAGTGCCGAAGTCTGGCGGGACCTCCAGTACTTC

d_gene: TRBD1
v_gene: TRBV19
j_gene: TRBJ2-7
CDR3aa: CASSGGQGYEQYF
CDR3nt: TGTGCCAGTAGCGGGGGACAGGGCTACGAGCAGTACTTC

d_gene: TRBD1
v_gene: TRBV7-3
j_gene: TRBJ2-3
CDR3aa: CASSLDRGAGTQYF
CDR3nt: TGTGCCAGCAGCCTGGACAGGGGGGCGGGTACGCAGTATTTT

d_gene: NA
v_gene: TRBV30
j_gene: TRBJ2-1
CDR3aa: CAWTMGGILMYNEQFF
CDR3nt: TGTGCCTGGACTATGGGGGGTATATTAATGTACAATGAGCAGTTCTTC

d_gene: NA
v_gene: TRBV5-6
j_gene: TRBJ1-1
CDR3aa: CASSRWTVMNTEAFF
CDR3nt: TGTGCCAGCAGCCGATGGACAGTCATGAACACTGAAGCTTTCTTT